One and the same sample provided the 15 T cell receptor beta chains below, sequenced in a study of T cell responses to AZD1222 COVID-19 vaccine. Using immunoSEQ multiplex PCR, the repertoire was profiled, and TCRdb retains in-frame clones only, with some absent. The sample includes roughly 87,000 clones, about 88% of them seen just once. The source material was peripheral blood, sampled 28 days after the second AZD1222 dose. These receptors were taken from an adult who received the AZD1222 COVID-19 vaccine.

The chain has TRBV25-1 and TRBJ1-5; TRBD1 might be the D (5 bases). Trimming left V 4 bases short and J 0 bases short, with 10 bases between. The CDR3 has 15 amino acids. Germline values: CDR1 MGHDK, CDR2 SYGVNS. The CDR3 DNA reads as TGTGCCAGCAGTGCCGGACACCTTAGCAATCAGCCCCAGCATTTT. This encodes CASSAGHLSNQPQHF. The full variable domain, its missing parts supplied by reference TRBV25-1 and TRBJ1-5, is EADIYQTPRYLVIGTGKKITLECSQTMGHDKMYWYQQDPGMELHLIHYSYGVNSTEKGDLSSESTVSRIRTEHFPLTLESARPSHTSQYLCASSAGHLSNQPQHFGDGTRLSIL.

The V gene is TRBV6-6, the J gene TRBJ2-1, with D possibly being TRBD2 (6 bases). V dropped 6 bases and J dropped 8 bases, with 17 bases sitting between them. Germline assignment: CDR1 MNHNY and CDR2 SVGAGI (reference sequence). This CDR3 is 14 amino acids long. The CDR3 is CASSIHSGEDEQFF. In DNA form, the CDR3 reads TGTGCCAGCAGCATACATTCGGGGGAGGATGAGCAGTTCTTC.

CDR3: CASSPPKGLGEAFF. The CDR3 DNA follows: TGTGCCAGCTCACCACCTAAGGGTTTGGGTGAAGCTTTCTTT. The rearrangement joins TRBV18 to TRBJ1-1; D not resolved. This CDR3 is 14 amino acids long. Trimming removed 0 bases from V and 7 bases from J, with 12 bases in between. CDR1 and CDR2 from the germline V gene are KGHSH and LQKENI.

The chain has TRBV10-2 and TRBJ2-6; D not certain. The CDR3 runs to 15 residues. The V gene's germline CDR1 is WSHSY and CDR2 SAAADI. Trimming removed 5 bases at V and 0 bases at J, with 8 bases between. The CDR3 region is CASSQPLSGANVLTF. CDR3 bases: TGCGCCAGCAGTCAGCCTCTCTCTGGGGCCAACGTCCTGACTTTC.

The chain couples TRBV28 to TRBJ1-2, with 8 bases fitting TRBD1. CDR1 and CDR2 from the germline V gene are MDHEN and SYDVKM. The junction had 4 bases not matched to a gene; V was cut back by 6 bases and J by 1 base. This CDR3 has 14 residues. CDR3 DNA: TGTGCCAGCAGCGACGACAGGGGTAACTATGGCTACACCTTC. Translation gives CASSDDRGNYGYTF.

This chain joins TRBV5-6 and TRBJ1-1; possible D gene TRBD1, 5 bases. Germline values: CDR1 SGHDT, CDR2 YYEEEE. The V end was cut by 2 bases, the J end by 2 bases, with 13 bases between. This CDR3 region has 15 residues. The CDR3 sequence: CASSFRVSVNTEAFF. CDR3 bases: TGTGCCAGCAGCTTCAGGGTGTCGGTTAACACTGAAGCTTTCTTT.

This clone was detected a few times. The chain employs TRBV7-3 and TRBJ2-3, with TRBD1 matching 12 bases. Germline values: CDR1 SGHTA, CDR2 FQGTGA. The ends lost 0 bases at V and 5 bases at J; junction bases unmatched: 3. CDR3 length equals 16 residues. CDR3 nucleotide sequence: TGTGCCAGCAGCTTAACCGGGGACAGGGGGCAAGATACGCAGTATTTT. It encodes CASSLTGDRGQDTQYF.

This rearrangement joins TRBV27 to TRBJ2-1; either TRBD1 or TRBD2 may fit D (5 bases each). Looked up from germline, CDR1 is MNHEY and CDR2 is SMNVEV (reference sequence). The CDR3 is 12 amino acids. Trimming left V 5 bases short and J 8 bases short, with 10 bases between. The DNA of the CDR3 is TGTGCCAGCAGTAGGGGACGAGATGAGCAGTTCTTC. Residues: CASSRGRDEQFF.

The J gene is TRBJ2-3, the V gene TRBV5-1; TRBD2 is a possible D gene (5 bases). Germline-derived CDR1 and CDR2 are SGHRS and YFSETQ. V was shortened by 5 bases and J by 2 bases, with 15 bases between the two germline ends. The CDR3 has 15 amino acids. The CDR3 region is CASRYSLGDTDTQYF. CDR3 nucleotide sequence: TGCGCCAGCAGATACTCACTAGGCGACACAGATACGCAGTATTTT.

The chain is built from TRBV4-2 and TRBJ2-7, with TRBD2 as a possible D gene (5 bases). This CDR3 has 15 amino acids. Germline-derived CDR1 and CDR2 are LGHNA and YNFKEQ. Trimming took off 0 bases at V and 0 bases at J, with 9 bases between the two ends. The DNA of the CDR3 is TGTGCCAGCAGCCAAGAGTCGGGAAGCTCCTACGAGCAGTACTTC. It codes for CASSQESGSSYEQYF.

V and J are TRBV30 and TRBJ2-3; 13 bases are shared with TRBD2. CDR3 length equals 19 residues. Trimming took 2 bases from V and 2 from J; bases not matched to a gene: 13. The germline V gene encodes CDR1 GTSNPN and CDR2 SVGIG (reference sequence). The CDR3 DNA follows: TGTGCCTGGAGTCGAGCTTTGGGACTAGCGGGACGGGACACAGATACGCAGTATTTT. Its protein product is CAWSRALGLAGRDTDTQYF.

The V call is TRBV7-3, the J call TRBJ2-1, with D tentatively TRBD2 (7 bases). This CDR3 has 18 amino acids. CDR1 is SGHTA, CDR2 FQGTGA, per germline. The V gene lost 4 bases and the J gene lost 7 bases, with 26 bases spanning the gap. The CDR3 DNA is TGTGCCAGCAGCTCCATCTCGGGAAGGGGGGGTGGCAAAAATGAGCAGTTCTTC. Its translation is CASSSISGRGGGKNEQFF.

The CDR3 DNA reads as TGTGCCAGCACCAAACACCTAGCGGGAAACAATGAGCAGTTCTTC. As protein: CASTKHLAGNNEQFF. This chain joins TRBV27 and TRBJ2-1; TRBD2 matches 9 bases. Germline CDR1 reads MNHEY; CDR2 reads SMNVEV (reference sequence). This CDR3 contains 15 residues. Germline trimming cut 7 bases from V and 5 bases from J; bases unmatched to any gene: 9.

The chain uses TRBV6-5 and TRBJ1-5, with 10 bases identical to TRBD1. The CDR3 runs to 13 residues. V was clipped by 6 bases and J by 6 bases; unmatched bases: 2. Germline V gene sequence: CDR1 MNHEY, CDR2 SVGAGI. CDR3 in DNA: TGTGCCAGCAGCCGGACAGGGGGTCAGCCCCAGCATTTT. Encoded protein: CASSRTGGQPQHF.

This clone came up once. This chain uses TRBV7-9 with TRBJ2-2, with 9 bases lining up with TRBD2. The V segment lost 3 bases and the J segment 4 bases; nucleotides outside the gene matches: 6. The CDR3 sequence is 16 residues long. Germline assignment: CDR1 SEHNR and CDR2 FQNEAQ (reference sequence). In DNA form, the CDR3 reads TGTGCCAGCAGCTTGCGGCTAGCGGGACCCACCGGGGAGCTGTTTTTT. Residues: CASSLRLAGPTGELFF.